Presented here are 18 T cell receptor beta chains from one specimen sequenced in a study of T cells expressing NK-cell markers. Following a re-call of the 5' RACE reads, TCRdb has one entry per CDR3 protein and lacks DNA. The sample yields about 260,000 distinct CDR3 sequences, of which the top ten take up 4% to 4.5%. Material: blood T cells: a sorted CD56 or NKG2C T cell subset, CD4+ or CD8+ T cells, or bulk PBMC T cells (not recorded which). The origin of the receptors is a woman between 18 and 70 years old in good health.

The V gene is TRBV7-9, the J gene TRBJ2-2; without DNA, the TCRdb call of TRBD2 cannot be checked. The CDR3 runs to 17 residues. The germline CDR1 and CDR2 sequences are SEHNR and FQNEAQ (reference sequence). The CDR3 protein is CASSLSIWTYSTGELFF.

The V gene is TRBV20-1, the J gene TRBJ2-5; the TCRdb call, TRBD1, lacks DNA for checking. The germline V gene has CDR1 DFQATT and CDR2 SNEGSKA (reference sequence). The CDR3 sequence is 13 residues long. CDR3 residues: CSARTDSKETQYF.

The rearrangement joins TRBV27 to TRBJ1-6; TCRdb picks TRBD1, but there is no DNA to check that call. Per the germline V gene, CDR1 is MNHEY and CDR2 is SMNVEV (reference sequence). This CDR3 comprises 15 residues. CDR3 amino acids: CASTMRPGPNSPLHF.

The chain recombines TRBV7-9 with TRBJ2-3. Germline V gives CDR1 SEHNR, CDR2 FQNEAQ (reference sequence). This CDR3 spans 16 amino acids. CDR3 sequence reads: CASSLGYPLNTDTQYF.

V usage is TRBV2 and J usage is TRBJ2-3; checking the TCRdb D call of TRBD2 is not possible without DNA. This CDR3 is 14 amino acids long. The germline V gene has CDR1 SNHLY and CDR2 FYNNEI. The chain's CDR3 is CASSDRRGTDTQYF.

The rearrangement links TRBV19 to TRBJ2-7; TCRdb reports TRBD2, a call that lacks DNA to check it against. The germline V gene has CDR1 LNHDA and CDR2 SQIVND (reference sequence). CDR3 length equals 15 residues. This chain's CDR3 is CASSTLSGREYEQYF.

The chain has TRBV7-9 and TRBJ2-1; TCRdb lists TRBD1, though no DNA is available to test this call. The CDR3 runs to 16 residues. Looked up from germline, CDR1 is SEHNR and CDR2 is FQNEAQ (reference sequence). The CDR3 sequence is CASSLVGGGPWNEQFF.

The chain joins TRBV12-3 or TRBV12-4 to TRBJ2-3; absent DNA, TCRdb's TRBD2 call cannot be checked. The CDR3 extends over 15 amino acids. CDR3 region: CASSPGLLSTDTQYF.

The chain has TRBV28 and TRBJ2-7; TCRdb lists TRBD2, though no DNA is available to test this call. Per germline, CDR1 MDHEN and CDR2 SYDVKM. This CDR3 spans 15 amino acids. The CDR3 sequence: CASSSGLAVSYEQYF.

The V gene is TRBV7-2, the J gene TRBJ1-1; TCRdb's assignment of TRBD1 cannot be checked, as there is no DNA. Germline V gives CDR1 SGHTA, CDR2 FQGNSA. The CDR3 contains 14 residues. The CDR3 loop is CASSLGRQATEAFF.

The CDR3 region is CASSLEQAYNEQFF. This chain links TRBV12-3 or TRBV12-4 with TRBJ2-1; TCRdb calls TRBD1, which cannot be checked without DNA. CDR3 length: 14 amino acids.

The chain joins TRBV5-1 to TRBJ2-1; with no DNA, the TCRdb D assignment of TRBD2 cannot be verified. This CDR3 has 17 residues. Germline CDR1 is SGHRS and CDR2 is YFSETQ. The CDR3 sequence is CASSLRLAGLSYNEQFF.

The rearrangement links TRBV12-5 to TRBJ2-1; TCRdb's D call of TRBD2 is untestable without DNA. CDR3 length equals 14 residues. The germline V gene has CDR1 LGHNT and CDR2 FRNRAP. This CDR3 is CASGLGPTYNEQFF.

V and J are TRBV11-2 and TRBJ2-3; there is no DNA to check the TCRdb D call of TRBD1. This CDR3 is built from 15 residues. The germline V gene encodes CDR1 SGHAT and CDR2 FQNNGV. The CDR3 here is CASSPLPTGMGTQYF.

The chain links TRBV20-1 to TRBJ1-5. CDR3 length: 15 residues. CDR1 is DFQATT, CDR2 SNEGSKA, per germline (reference sequence). The CDR3 here is CSARDLRDPNQPQHF.

V usage is TRBV12-3 or TRBV12-4 and J usage is TRBJ1-2. CDR3 size: 13 residues. This CDR3 is CASSPIADYGYTF.

This rearrangement joins TRBV15 to TRBJ2-7. The CDR3 length is 14 residues. Looked up from germline, CDR1 is LNHNV and CDR2 is YYDKDF (reference sequence). The chain's CDR3 is CATSRDRLGYEQYF.

V usage is TRBV9 and J usage is TRBJ1-4; without DNA, the TCRdb call of TRBD1 cannot be checked. Germline values: CDR1 SGDLS, CDR2 YYNGEE. This CDR3 contains 15 residues. The CDR3 here is CASSRTGEFGERLFF.